Listed below are T cell receptor beta chains from one sample, sequenced in a study of OX40 agonist ivuxolimab in advanced cancers. Only in-frame clones appear in the TCRdb table, and some are missing; sequencing was by immunoSEQ multiplex PCR. The table has around 150,000 clones, roughly 91% seen once; the top ten hold 0.9% to 1.2%. The sequenced sample was CD4+ or CD8+ T cells sorted from blood, obtained in a trial of the OX40 agonist ivuxolimab. Source of these receptors: an adult with an advanced solid tumor such as melanoma, head and neck, liver or kidney cancer. The CDR3 runs from the conserved cysteine through the conserved F or W. D genes are given only for firm matches. Size is omitted from some rows. Given values are once, few, many or a class for expanded clones.

j_call clone_size d_call v_call cdr3_aa cdr3_nt
TRBJ2-7 . . TRBV18 CASSPSSYEQYF TGTGCCAGCTCACCATCCTCCTACGAGCAGTACTTC
TRBJ1-5 . . TRBV19 CASSKRRAASNQPQHF TGTGCCAGTAGTAAGCGACGGGCGGCTAGCAATCAGCCCCAGCATTTT
TRBJ1-2 . . TRBV4-3 CASSQNPASGYGYTF TGCGCCAGCAGTCAAAACCCCGCCTCGGGCTATGGCTACACCTTC
TRBJ2-5 . TRBD2 TRBV7-8 CASSLGTSAYQETQYF TGTGCCAGCAGCTTAGGGACTAGCGCATACCAAGAGACCCAGTACTTC
TRBJ1-3 . . TRBV2 CASKRGPASGNTIYF TGTGCCAGCAAGCGAGGTCCCGCCTCTGGAAACACCATATATTTT
TRBJ1-2 . . TRBV28 CASSYLGNYGYTF TGTGCCAGCAGCTACCTCGGTAACTATGGCTACACCTTC
TRBJ2-7 . . TRBV6-1 CASSEVTSLSEQYF TGTGCCAGCAGTGAAGTGACCTCCCTCAGCGAGCAGTACTTC
TRBJ1-1 . . TRBV28 CASSRGGAGGYTEAFF TGTGCCAGCAGCCGGGGGGGGGCTGGAGGTTACACTGAAGCTTTCTTT
TRBJ1-5 . TRBD1 TRBV7-2 CASSWGTGVEQPQHF TGTGCCAGCAGCTGGGGAACAGGGGTTGAACAGCCCCAGCATTTT
TRBJ2-1 once . TRBV9 CASKSGEAYNEQFF TGTGCCTCGAAATCAGGGGAGGCCTACAATGAGCAGTTCTTC
TRBJ2-1 . . TRBV30 CAWIIANSYNEQFF TGTGCCTGGATCATAGCCAACTCCTACAATGAGCAGTTCTTC
TRBJ2-1 . . TRBV5-1 CASSLISGFYNEQFF TGCGCCAGCAGCTTGATCAGCGGGTTCTACAATGAGCAGTTCTTC
TRBJ2-7 . . TRBV19 CASSIDQSQWYF TGTGCCAGTAGTATAGATCAAAGCCAGTGGTACTTC
TRBJ2-6 once . TRBV7-9 CASSRWSDRPSGANVLTF TGTGCCAGCAGCAGATGGTCGGACAGACCTTCTGGGGCCAACGTCCTGACTTTC
TRBJ2-3 . . TRBV7-2 CASSSGQTRTDTQYF TGTGCCAGCAGCTCCGGGCAAACCCGCACAGATACGCAGTATTTT
TRBJ2-4 . . TRBV7-9 CASSLAASLNIQYF TGTGCCAGCAGCTTAGCTGCTAGCCTAAACATTCAGTACTTC
TRBJ1-1 once . TRBV10-3 CAGGPGRGNTEAFF TGTGCCGGAGGGCCCGGACGGGGGAACACTGAAGCTTTCTTT
TRBJ2-1 once TRBD2 TRBV7-9 CASGRTSGSHNEQFF TGTGCCAGCGGTAGGACTAGCGGGAGCCACAATGAGCAGTTCTTC
TRBJ2-3 . TRBD1 TRBV19 CASSWDRSTDTQYF TGTGCCAGTTCTTGGGACAGAAGCACAGATACGCAGTATTTT
TRBJ2-7 . . TRBV28 CASSFNYEQYF TGTGCCAGCAGTTTTAACTACGAGCAGTACTTC
TRBJ1-4 . . TRBV29-1 CSVASRGANEKLFF TGCAGCGTTGCAAGTAGAGGTGCTAATGAAAAACTGTTTTTT
TRBJ2-7 . TRBD2 TRBV7-3 CASSLRTSSYEQYF TGTGCCAGCAGCTTAAGGACTAGCTCCTACGAGCAGTACTTC
TRBJ2-5 once . TRBV27 CASSFRGGALETQYF TGTGCCAGCAGTTTCCGAGGTGGGGCCCTAGAGACCCAGTACTTC
TRBJ2-2 . TRBD2 TRBV5-1 CASSFGVAGAGTGELFF TGCGCCAGCAGCTTTGGAGTAGCGGGAGCGGGAACCGGGGAGCTGTTTTTT
TRBJ2-7 . . TRBV27 CASSSSARGSYEQYF TGTGCCAGCAGTTCGTCAGCGCGTGGGTCCTACGAGCAGTACTTC
TRBJ1-1 few . TRBV19 CASSIPRLGSGTEAFF TGTGCCAGTAGTATCCCGCGACTCGGTTCGGGAACTGAAGCTTTCTTT
TRBJ2-1 once TRBD2 TRBV6-5 CASSWGLAGYNEQFF TGTGCCAGCAGTTGGGGACTAGCGGGTTACAATGAGCAGTTCTTC
TRBJ1-5 few . TRBV7-2 CASSLWRDQPQHF TGTGCCAGCAGCTTATGGCGGGATCAGCCCCAGCATTTT
TRBJ2-7 . . TRBV7-9 CASSPPWTSRSEQYF TGTGCCAGCAGCCCCCCTTGGACCTCACGGAGCGAGCAGTACTTC
TRBJ2-2 . . TRBV19 CASSRLADTGELFF TGTGCCAGTAGTCGGCTAGCCGACACCGGGGAGCTGTTTTTT
TRBJ2-1 once . TRBV5-1 CASSFAPGAQFF TGCGCCAGCAGTTTTGCGCCCGGAGCACAGTTCTTC
TRBJ1-2 . TRBD1 TRBV6-5 CASSNRTGGGYGYTF TGTGCCAGCAGTAACCGGACAGGGGGCGGGTATGGCTACACCTTC
TRBJ1-2 . . TRBV10-1 CASSPDRFYGYTF TGCGCCAGCAGTCCTGACAGATTCTATGGCTACACCTTC
TRBJ2-1 once . TRBV7-9 CASSLSRVSYNEQFF TGTGCCAGCAGCTTATCGAGGGTCTCCTACAATGAGCAGTTCTTC
TRBJ1-1 . TRBD1 TRBV6-1 CASRGQGRTEAFF TGTGCCAGCAGGGGACAGGGTCGCACTGAAGCTTTCTTT
TRBJ1-5 once . TRBV29-1 CSVGGRGSNQPQHF TGCAGCGTTGGAGGGAGGGGTAGCAATCAGCCCCAGCATTTT
TRBJ2-2 . . TRBV10-2 CASREGAGTGELFF TGCGCCAGCAGGGAAGGGGCGGGGACCGGGGAGCTGTTTTTT
TRBJ2-7 . . TRBV15 CATSRDLTGWDEQYF TGTGCCACCAGCAGAGATTTGACGGGGTGGGACGAGCAGTACTTC
TRBJ1-2 . TRBD1 TRBV19 CASSIGDRRNYGYTF TGTGCCAGTAGTATAGGGGACAGGCGGAACTATGGCTACACCTTC
TRBJ1-1 few . TRBV29-1 CSVGDDTNTEAFF TGCAGCGTTGGAGACGACACGAACACTGAAGCTTTCTTT
TRBJ2-1 . . TRBV7-9 CASSPRVDEQFF TGTGCCAGCAGCCCCAGGGTGGATGAGCAGTTCTTC
TRBJ1-2 . TRBD1 TRBV5-4 CASSRGTANYGYTF TGTGCCAGCAGCCGCGGGACAGCTAACTATGGCTACACCTTC
TRBJ2-3 . . TRBV20-1 CSANTDTQYF TGCAGTGCTAACACAGATACGCAGTATTTT
TRBJ1-3 . . TRBV30 CACISAGSGNTIYF TGTGCCTGCATCTCCGCAGGGTCTGGAAACACCATATATTTT
TRBJ1-2 . . TRBV10-3 CAISESRPSATYGYTF TGTGCCATCAGTGAGTCGCGGCCCAGTGCGACCTATGGCTACACCTTC
TRBJ1-5 . . TRBV2 CASSGMGDQPQHF TGTGCCAGCAGTGGTATGGGGGATCAGCCCCAGCATTTT
TRBJ1-1 . TRBD1 TRBV11-2 CASSLDRGATGNTEAFF TGTGCCAGCAGCTTAGATAGGGGGGCGACAGGGAACACGGAAGCTTTCTTT
TRBJ1-1 . . TRBV6-5 CASTRPAGGEAFF TGTGCCAGCACCCGCCCTGCGGGGGGTGAAGCTTTCTTT
TRBJ1-5 . . TRBV6-5 CASSYGRRSNQPQHF TGTGCCAGCAGTTACGGTCGGAGAAGCAATCAGCCCCAGCATTTT
TRBJ1-1 . . TRBV6-1 CASSDRGTANTEAFF TGTGCCAGCAGTGACCGCGGGACGGCGAACACTGAAGCTTTCTTT
TRBJ2-1 once . TRBV5-1 CASRPPPGLNYNEQFF TGCGCCAGCAGGCCTCCCCCGGGACTGAACTACAATGAGCAGTTCTTC
TRBJ1-5 . . TRBV7-2 CASSPPGVNQPQHF TGTGCCAGCAGCCCTCCGGGGGTCAATCAGCCCCAGCATTTT
TRBJ2-2 . . TRBV19 CASSSLGSSGTGELFF TGTGCCAGTAGTTCACTCGGGAGCAGTGGCACCGGGGAGCTGTTTTTT
TRBJ1-1 . TRBD1 TRBV19 CASGVEGANTEAFF TGTGCCAGTGGGGTCGAGGGGGCAAACACTGAAGCTTTCTTT